These 18 T cell receptor beta chains share one sample of origin, sequenced in a study of early T cells in non-severe SARS-CoV-2 infection. TCRdb called the 5' RACE reads again in MiXCR, with one record for every CDR3 protein. Seen here are tens of thousands of distinct CDR3 sequences, roughly 3.9% observed once, and the top ten hold approximately 11%. The specimen sequenced was whole blood. The receptor set was obtained from an adult who was a healthcare worker with PCR-confirmed SARS-CoV-2 infection or an uninfected control (not recorded which).

This clonotype was found many times. This chain uses TRBV20-1 with TRBJ2-7, with a tentative D call TRBD2 (7 bases). Germline CDR1 reads DFQATT; CDR2 reads SNEGSKA (reference sequence). The CDR3 is 15 residues long. V lost 6 bases and J lost 2, with 20 bases in between. CDR3 sequence reads: CSAPGGTGPTYEQYF. The CDR3, as DNA: TGCAGTGCCCCGGGGGGCACAGGGCCAACCTACGAGCAGTACTTC.

The chain employs TRBV27 and TRBJ2-2; 10 bases align to TRBD2. The CDR3 totals 16 residues. J lost 3 bases, V lost 6 bases, and 7 bases had no gene match. CDR1 is MNHEY, CDR2 SMNVEV, per germline (reference sequence). CDR3 in DNA: TGTGCCAGCAGCCGCCGGACTAGCGGTTACACCGGGGAGCTGTTTTTT. As protein: CASSRRTSGYTGELFF.

This clonotype was counted ten times or more. The V gene is TRBV24-1, the J gene TRBJ2-5, with TRBD1 matching over 9 bases. This CDR3 has 15 residues. With 4 bases clipped from V and 4 bases from J, the junction kept 6 bases outside the gene matches. Looked up from germline, CDR1 is KGHDR and CDR2 is SFDVKD. Written as DNA, the CDR3 is TGTGCCACCAGTGAAAAACAGGGGGCCGTAGAGACCCAGTACTTC. Residues: CATSEKQGAVETQYF.

This clonotype was detected ten times or more. This chain's CDR3 is CATRQDSFDEQFF. CDR3 nucleotides: TGTGCCACCAGACAGGACAGCTTTGATGAGCAGTTCTTC. J is TRBJ2-1 and V is TRBV2, with a tentative D call TRBD1 (6 bases). Germline V CDR1 and CDR2: SNHLY, FYNNEI. V dropped 10 bases and J dropped 8 bases, with 18 bases sitting between them. This CDR3 spans 13 amino acids. Based on the CDR3 plus reference TRBV2 and TRBJ2-1, the full variable domain is EPEVTQTPSHQVTQMGQEVILRCVPISNHLYFYWYRQILGQKVEFLVSFYNNEISEKSEIFDDQFSVERPDGSNFTLKIRSTKLEDSAMYFCATRQDSFDEQFFGPGTRLTVL.

This chain joins TRBV5-1 and TRBJ2-1; the D gene is possibly TRBD2 (6 bases). V lost 0 bases and J lost 8, with 12 bases in between. CDR3 length: 14 residues. The germline V gene has CDR1 SGHRS and CDR2 YFSETQ. The CDR3 loop is CASSLGQGGDEQFF. The CDR3 coding sequence is TGCGCCAGCAGCTTGGGTCAGGGAGGCGATGAGCAGTTCTTC. The variable domain in full, with the rest retrieved from reference TRBV5-1 and TRBJ2-1, is KAGVTQTPRYLIKTRGQQVTLSCSPISGHRSVSWYQQTPGQGLQFLFEYFSETQRNKGNFPGRFSGRQFSNSRSEMNVSTLELGDSALYLCASSLGQGGDEQFFGPGTRLTVL.

This clonotype was seen ten or more times. This chain uses TRBV20-1 with TRBJ1-2; 8 bases fit TRBD1. V lost 2 bases, J lost 1 base, and 3 bases stayed unmatched. Germline-derived CDR1 and CDR2 are DFQATT and SNEGSKA (reference sequence). CDR3 size: 14 residues. CDR3 nucleotides: TGCAGTGCTAGAAGGACAGGGAGTAACTATGGCTACACCTTC. This encodes CSARRTGSNYGYTF.

This clonotype ranks as large. This chain links TRBV27 with TRBJ2-1; 8 bases map to TRBD2. V dropped 2 bases and J dropped 6; count of bases not matched to a gene: 9. Germline CDR1 and CDR2: MNHEY and SMNVEV (reference sequence). The CDR3 is made up of 16 amino acids. DNA of the CDR3: TGTGCCAGCAGTTTACGGACTAGCTCTCTATCCAATGAGCAGTTCTTC. Its protein product is CASSLRTSSLSNEQFF.

This clonotype was counted ten times or more. The chain combines TRBV6-1 with TRBJ1-1; D may be TRBD1 (6 bases). V was cut by 0 bases and J by 1 base, with 18 bases left in between. The CDR3 spans 18 residues. Germline V lookup: CDR1 MNHNS, CDR2 SASEGT. The CDR3 spells CASSEAAGKYRANTEAFF. The CDR3, as DNA: TGTGCCAGCAGTGAAGCTGCGGGGAAGTACAGGGCGAACACTGAAGCTTTCTTT.

The sample holds many counts of this clonotype. This chain joins TRBV5-5 and TRBJ2-3; D remains unclear. Trimming shortened V by 4 bases and J by 9 bases, and 15 bases separated the two germline ends. This CDR3 region has 13 residues. From germline, CDR1 is SGHKS and CDR2 YYEKEE (reference sequence). DNA for the CDR3: TGTGCCAGCAGCACCCAGAGCGTTGGGACGCAGTATTTT. Residues: CASSTQSVGTQYF.

This clonotype was found many times. The chain links TRBV18 to TRBJ2-1; D is unresolved. Trimming removed 3 bases from V and 7 bases from J, with 7 bases in between. The CDR3 is made up of 12 amino acids. Per germline, CDR1 KGHSH and CDR2 LQKENI. Here the CDR3 reads CASSPSLNEQFF. The CDR3 DNA reads as TGTGCCAGCTCACCGTCTTTGAATGAGCAGTTCTTC.

In this sample, this clonotype turned up many times. The chain links TRBV6-5 to TRBJ1-6; 10 bases agree with TRBD1. Germline V lookup: CDR1 MNHEY, CDR2 SVGAGI. V shed 7 bases and J 10 bases; nucleotides not matched to a gene: 10. This CDR3 spans 15 amino acids. CDR3 sequence: CASKWTGTGESPLHF. CDR3 sequence (DNA): TGTGCCAGCAAATGGACGGGGACAGGGGAATCACCCCTCCACTTT.

This clonotype was counted many times. The rearrangement joins TRBV6-2 or TRBV6-3 to TRBJ2-5, with 8 bases aligning to TRBD1. J was trimmed by 1 base and V by 5 bases; bases with no gene match: 6. Germline CDR1 and CDR2: MNHEY and SVGEGT. This CDR3 has 15 amino acids. This CDR3 is CASSRPGTGQETQYF. CDR3 DNA sequence: TGTGCCAGCAGTAGGCCCGGGACAGGCCAAGAGACCCAGTACTTC.

Points on this clonotype: A single base separates this from a much larger clone, so it may be a read error. This chain uses TRBV14 with TRBJ2-2; TRBD2 is a possible D gene (5 bases). The germline CDR1 and CDR2 sequences are SGHDN and FVKESK. Trimming removed 4 bases at V and 0 bases at J, with 9 bases between. CDR3 length: 15 residues. The DNA of the CDR3 is TGTGCCAGCAGCCCGCGACTAACGAACACCGGGGAGCTGTTTTTT. Amino acid sequence: CASSPRLTNTGELFF.

This clonotype was counted ten times or more. The V and J genes are TRBV5-1 and TRBJ2-3; D not certain. Germline lookup yields CDR1 SGHRS and CDR2 YFSETQ. The length of the CDR3 is 16 residues. V was trimmed by 0 bases and J by 1 base, leaving 12 bases between them. The CDR3 DNA is TGCGCCAGCAGCTTGGTCCCCGATCGGGGCACAGATACGCAGTATTTT. Its protein product is CASSLVPDRGTDTQYF. Full variable domain (remainder filled in from reference TRBV5-1 and TRBJ2-3): KAGVTQTPRYLIKTRGQQVTLSCSPISGHRSVSWYQQTPGQGLQFLFEYFSETQRNKGNFPGRFSGRQFSNSRSEMNVSTLELGDSALYLCASSLVPDRGTDTQYFGPGTRLTVL.

To note about this clonotype: Since a much larger clone is just one base distant, this may be a read error. This CDR3 is missing its conserved last phenylalanine or tryptophan, likely due to a read error. The chain links TRBV25-1 to TRBJ1-3; D gene ambiguous. The CDR3 has 13 residues. The V gene's germline CDR1 is MGHDK and CDR2 SYGVNS. The V and J ends lost 4 bases and 7 bases respectively, with 11 bases between them. This CDR3 reads CASSVQLANTIYL. The CDR3 nucleotides read TGTGCCAGCAGTGTGCAATTGGCGAACACCATATATTTA.

This clonotype occurred many times. V gene TRBV10-3 combines with J gene TRBJ2-6, with 7 positions matching TRBD2. Losses at the gene ends were 7 bases for V and 4 bases for J; bases not matched to a gene: 10. The CDR3 is 16 residues long. Germline CDR1 reads ENHRY; CDR2 reads SYGVKD. CDR3 bases: TGTGCCATCACCCCGACGGGGGGATCGGGGGCCAACGTCCTGACTTTC. It yields the protein CAITPTGGSGANVLTF.

This chain uses TRBV11-1 with TRBJ2-7; D not certain. The CDR3 has 13 amino acids. The germline V and J ends were trimmed by 4 bases and 1 base, with 8 bases remaining between them. Germline CDR1 is SGHAT and CDR2 is FQDESV (reference sequence). The CDR3 nucleotides are TGTGCCAGCAGCTACGACCGGTCCTACGAGCAGTACGTC. The encoded protein is CASSYDRSYEQYV.

The chain links TRBV7-9 to TRBJ2-1; D gene unclear. The germline V gene encodes CDR1 SEHNR and CDR2 FQNEAQ (reference sequence). The CDR3 is 13 amino acids. Trimming took off 7 bases at V and 5 bases at J, with 12 bases between the two ends. The CDR3 DNA reads TGTGCCAGCAAGTTTATGCAAGACAATGAGCAGTTCTTC. It is translated as CASKFMQDNEQFF.